This record covers a single T cell receptor beta chain. This CDR3 spans 14 amino acids. J gave up 10 bases and V 5 bases, and 7 bases lay outside the gene matches. Germline V lookup: CDR1 SNHLY, CDR2 FYNNEI. The sample is drawn from a study of blood T cell repertoires in COVID-19. The overall study: The cDNA or gDNA used as material had been derived from T cells, B-cell-depleted T cells, or PBMCs.

Authors' methods: Estimation of nucleated cell counts was performed using reference gene primer amplification. TCRdb keeps only in-frame clones here, not all; method: immunoSEQ multiplex PCR. Clone size and the V and J calls come from that table; the DNA yielded D and trimming. The sample comprises 35,000 to 55,000 clones, roughly 90% of which are singletons, and around 20% rests with the top ten. The chain combines TRBV2 with TRBJ1-6, with TRBD1 matching 8 bases. Sequenced sample: peripheral blood. The source of this sequence is a man between 65 and 85 years old with active COVID-19. This chain's CDR3 is CASSNQGAVSPLHF. CDR3 bases: TGTGCCAGCAGTAATCAGGGGGCTGTATCACCCCTCCACTTT.